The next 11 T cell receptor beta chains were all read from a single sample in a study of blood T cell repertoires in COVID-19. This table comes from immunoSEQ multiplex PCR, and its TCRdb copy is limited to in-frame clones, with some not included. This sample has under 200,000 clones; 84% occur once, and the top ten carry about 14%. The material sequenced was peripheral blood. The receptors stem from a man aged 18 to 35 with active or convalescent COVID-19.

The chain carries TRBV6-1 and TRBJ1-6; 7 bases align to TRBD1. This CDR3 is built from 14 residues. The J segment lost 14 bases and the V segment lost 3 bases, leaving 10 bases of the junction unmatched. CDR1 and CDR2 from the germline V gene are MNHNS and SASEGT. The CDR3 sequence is CASSDQGVGWALHF. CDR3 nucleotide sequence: TGTGCCAGCAGTGATCAGGGGGTTGGGTGGGCCCTCCACTTT.

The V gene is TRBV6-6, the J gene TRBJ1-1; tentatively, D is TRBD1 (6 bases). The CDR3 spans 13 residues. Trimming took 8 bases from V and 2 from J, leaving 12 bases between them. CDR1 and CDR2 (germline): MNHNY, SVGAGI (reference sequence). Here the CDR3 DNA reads TGTGCCAGCGATATCAGGGGAAACACTGAAGCTTTCTTT. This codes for CASDIRGNTEAFF.

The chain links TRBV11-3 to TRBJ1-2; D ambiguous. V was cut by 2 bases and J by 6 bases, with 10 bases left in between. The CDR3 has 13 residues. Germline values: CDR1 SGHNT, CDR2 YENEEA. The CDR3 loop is CASSLQERDGYTF. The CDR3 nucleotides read TGTGCCAGCAGCTTACAGGAGAGGGATGGCTACACCTTC.

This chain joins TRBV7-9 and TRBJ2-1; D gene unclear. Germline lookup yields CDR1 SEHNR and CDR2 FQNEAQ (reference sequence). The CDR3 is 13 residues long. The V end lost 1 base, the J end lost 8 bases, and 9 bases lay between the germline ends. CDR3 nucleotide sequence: TGTGCCAGCAGCTTAGTTCTAAACTATGAGCAGTTCTTC. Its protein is CASSLVLNYEQFF.

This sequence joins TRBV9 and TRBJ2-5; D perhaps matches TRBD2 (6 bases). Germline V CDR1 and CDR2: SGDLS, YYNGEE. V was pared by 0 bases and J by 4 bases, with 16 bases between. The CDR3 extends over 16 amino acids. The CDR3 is CASSVALRGGGETQYF. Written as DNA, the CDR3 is TGTGCCAGCAGCGTAGCCTTACGGGGAGGCGGAGAGACCCAGTACTTC.

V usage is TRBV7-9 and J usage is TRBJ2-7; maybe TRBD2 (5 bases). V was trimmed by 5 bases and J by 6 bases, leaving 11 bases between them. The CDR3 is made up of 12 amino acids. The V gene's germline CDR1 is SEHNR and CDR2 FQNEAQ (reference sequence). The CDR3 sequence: CASSPIRGEQYF. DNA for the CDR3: TGTGCCAGCAGCCCTATCCGGGGCGAGCAGTACTTC.

The DNA of the CDR3 is TGTGCCAGCAGCCAAATACTAGCGGGGGGGCCTTACAATGAGCAGTTCTTC. This sequence encodes CASSQILAGGPYNEQFF. The chain combines TRBV3-1 (or the pseudogene TRBV3-2) with TRBJ2-1, with 13 bases that match TRBD2. There are 17 residues in the CDR3. In germline, CDR1 is LGHDT, CDR2 YNNKEL (reference sequence). J lost 4 bases, V lost 2 bases, and 5 bases had no gene match.

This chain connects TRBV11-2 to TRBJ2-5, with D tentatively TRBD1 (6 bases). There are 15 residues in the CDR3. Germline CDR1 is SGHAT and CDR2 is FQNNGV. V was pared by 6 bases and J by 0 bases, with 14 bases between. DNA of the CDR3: TGTGCCAGCAGGTACGAGGGGGAGTACCAAGAGACCCAGTACTTC. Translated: CASRYEGEYQETQYF.

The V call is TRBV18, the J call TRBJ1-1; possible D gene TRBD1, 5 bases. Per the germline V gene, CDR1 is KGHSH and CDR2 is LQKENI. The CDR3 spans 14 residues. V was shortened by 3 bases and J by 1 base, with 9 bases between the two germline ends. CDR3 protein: CASSPLDRNTEAFF. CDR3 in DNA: TGTGCCAGCTCACCCCTAGACAGGAACACTGAAGCTTTCTTT.

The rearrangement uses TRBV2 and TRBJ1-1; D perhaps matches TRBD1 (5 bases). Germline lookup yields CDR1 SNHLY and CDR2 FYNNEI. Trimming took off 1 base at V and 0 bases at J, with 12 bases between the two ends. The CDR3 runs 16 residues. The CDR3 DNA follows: TGTGCCAGCAGTGAAGGTCCCTTAGGGGTGAACACTGAAGCTTTCTTT. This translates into CASSEGPLGVNTEAFF. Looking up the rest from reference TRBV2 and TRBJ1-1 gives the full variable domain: EPEVTQTPSHQVTQMGQEVILRCVPISNHLYFYWYRQILGQKVEFLVSFYNNEISEKSEIFDDQFSVERPDGSNFTLKIRSTKLEDSAMYFCASSEGPLGVNTEAFFGQGTRLTVV.

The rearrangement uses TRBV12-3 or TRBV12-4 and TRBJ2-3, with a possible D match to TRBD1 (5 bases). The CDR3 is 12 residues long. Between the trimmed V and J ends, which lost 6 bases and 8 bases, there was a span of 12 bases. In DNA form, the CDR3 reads TGTGCCAGCAGGACAGTGGTGGGTACGCAGTATTTT. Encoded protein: CASRTVVGTQYF.